Listed below are T cell receptor beta chains from one sample, sequenced in a study of blood T cell repertoires in COVID-19. Assay: immunoSEQ multiplex PCR; the TCRdb copy retains only in-frame clones and omits some. The sample shows 35,000 to 50,000 clones, roughly 76% of them seen only once. The sequenced material came from peripheral blood. Every receptor here comes from an older man with active or convalescent COVID-19. Both conserved end residues are part of each CDR3. A D gene is named only where the DNA matches it firmly. Size tells how often a clone was seen (once, few, many) or the class of an expanded clone, and some rows leave it out.

v_call	d_call	clone_size	j_call	cdr3_nt	cdr3_aa
TRBV25-1	.	.	TRBJ1-5	TGTGCCAGCTTCCGCAGGCCCCAGCATTTT	CASFRRPQHF
TRBV4-2	TRBD2	.	TRBJ2-3	TGTGCCAGCAGCCAAGAGTCTGGGGGACTAGCGGCCCGTACAGATACGCAGTATTTT	CASSQESGGLAARTDTQYF
TRBV4-1	.	.	TRBJ2-5	TGCGCCAGCAGCTCCCTCAGGCCCGAAGAGACCCAGTACTTC	CASSSLRPEETQYF
TRBV27	TRBD2	medium-sized	TRBJ2-2	TGTGCCAGCAGCTTCGGGGGGACTAACACCGGGGAGCTGTTTTTT	CASSFGGTNTGELFF
TRBV11-3	.	.	TRBJ1-2	TGTGCCAGCCGGCGCGGGAACTATGGCTACACCTTC	CASRRGNYGYTF
TRBV5-6	TRBD2	.	TRBJ2-5	TGTGCCAGCAGCTTCTGGCGGGGAGGGGAGACCCAGTACTTC	CASSFWRGGETQYF
TRBV6-5	.	few	TRBJ1-6	TGTGCCAGCAGCCTGTTTGAAGGAGGGGAATCACCCCTCCACTTT	CASSLFEGGESPLHF
TRBV10-3	.	few	TRBJ1-1	TGTGCCATCAGCCAGGACAGCAACACTGAAGCTTTCTTT	CAISQDSNTEAFF
TRBV5-1	.	.	TRBJ1-2	TGCGCGAGCAGGGACTCAATAATGGGGGGATATGGCTACACCTTC	CASRDSIMGGYGYTF
TRBV19	.	.	TRBJ1-5	TGTGCCAGTAGGGGAGCCAATCAGCCCCAGCATTTT	CASRGANQPQHF